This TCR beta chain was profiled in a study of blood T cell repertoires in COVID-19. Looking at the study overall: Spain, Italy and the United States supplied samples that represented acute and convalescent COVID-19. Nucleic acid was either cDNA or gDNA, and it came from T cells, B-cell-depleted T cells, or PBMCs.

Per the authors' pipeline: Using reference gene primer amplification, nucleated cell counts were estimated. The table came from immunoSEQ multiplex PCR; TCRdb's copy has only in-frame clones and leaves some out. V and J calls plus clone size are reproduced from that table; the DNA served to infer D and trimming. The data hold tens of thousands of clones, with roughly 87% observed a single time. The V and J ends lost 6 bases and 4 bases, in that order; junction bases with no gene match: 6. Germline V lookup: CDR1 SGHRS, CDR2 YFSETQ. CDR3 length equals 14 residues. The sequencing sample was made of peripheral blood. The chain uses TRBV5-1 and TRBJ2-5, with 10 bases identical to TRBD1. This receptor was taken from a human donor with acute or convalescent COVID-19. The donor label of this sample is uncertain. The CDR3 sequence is CASTPGTGVETQYF. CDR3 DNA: TGCGCCAGCACCCCCGGGACAGGGGTAGAGACCCAGTACTTC.